This T cell receptor (beta chain) was observed in a study of blood T cell repertoires in COVID-19. Whole-study context: In each case, the material was cDNA or gDNA derived from T cells, B-cell-depleted T cells, or PBMCs.

CDR3 length: 14 residues. CDR1 is MGHRA, CDR2 YSYEKL, per germline. Trimming took off 3 bases at V and 6 bases at J, with 14 bases between the two ends. Recruits, aged roughly 18 to 89 years, lived in under 25 US areas. Study processing details: Reference gene primers were amplified, and this amplification served to estimate nucleated cell counts. Some clones are missing from TCRdb's copy, which holds only in-frame ones; the method was immunoSEQ multiplex PCR. V and J calls and clone size are given by that table; D and trimming were obtained from the DNA. Found here are nearly 200,000 clones, approximately 88% of them singletons; the top ten hold about 8.8%.

The receptor comes from a woman under 30 who had recovered from COVID-19. This rearrangement joins TRBV4-1 to TRBJ1-2; maybe TRBD1 (6 bases). The sequenced material came from PBMCs or T cells enriched from blood (not recorded which). The chain's CDR3 is CASSQTGQIDGYTF. In DNA, the CDR3 is TGCGCCAGCAGCCAGACTGGACAGATTGATGGCTACACCTTC.